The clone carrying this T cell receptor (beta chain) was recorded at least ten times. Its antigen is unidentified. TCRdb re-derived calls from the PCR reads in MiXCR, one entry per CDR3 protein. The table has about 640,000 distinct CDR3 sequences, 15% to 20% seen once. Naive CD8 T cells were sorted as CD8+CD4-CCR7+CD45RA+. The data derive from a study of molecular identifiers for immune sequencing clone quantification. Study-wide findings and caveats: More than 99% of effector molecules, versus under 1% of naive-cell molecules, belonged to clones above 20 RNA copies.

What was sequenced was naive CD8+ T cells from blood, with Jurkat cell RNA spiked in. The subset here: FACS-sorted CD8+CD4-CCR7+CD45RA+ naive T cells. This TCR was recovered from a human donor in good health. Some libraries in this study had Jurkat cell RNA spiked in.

This chain's CDR3 is CASSVGGQGLLFTEAFF. The CDR3 DNA reads as TGTGCCAGCAGCGTAGGGGGACAGGGGTTGCTATTCACTGAAGCTTTCTTT. This rearrangement joins TRBV9 to TRBJ1-1, with TRBD1 matching 10 bases. Germline CDR1 reads SGDLS; CDR2 reads YYNGEE. V gave up 0 bases and J gave up 4 bases; unmatched junction bases: 9. The CDR3 contains 17 residues.